This T cell receptor beta chain emerged from a study of shared clonotypes between healthy human individuals. At a deep level, the assay was run. Assay: immunoSEQ multiplex PCR; the TCRdb copy retains only in-frame clones and omits some. The data contain some 1,100,000 clones, roughly 74% of them singletons. A remark on this clone: The antigen is undetermined.

Study-level results: Unshared clonotypes carried lower generation probabilities than those common to all four donors. Inspection by rarefaction showed sorted-subset sequencing to be incomplete despite large depth. Sampling covered blood only; tissue repertoires likely differ.

Sequencing input: memory CD4+ T cells from PBMCs. The subset denotes: CD45RA-negative fraction. This receptor was taken from a man aged 18-30 years in good health. Some clones in this sample may be carry-over from other donors' samples.

CDR3 in DNA: TGTGCCAGCAGCTTAGTCTACAGGGGGCCTGGAAACACCATATATTTT. It codes for CASSLVYRGPGNTIYF. The chain is built from TRBV7-6 and TRBJ1-3, with 9 bases that match TRBD1. This CDR3 contains 16 residues. The junction had 3 bases not matched to a gene; V was cut back by 1 base and J by 2 bases. Germline CDR1 and CDR2: SGHVS and FNYEAQ.